This T cell receptor (beta chain) was recorded in a study of human T cells and chemical hapten exposure. At the level of the study: The study lasted approximately 26 weeks, and patients were dosed weekly with diphenylcyclopropenone on the scalp throughout.

CDR3 length equals 17 residues. Trimming left V 4 bases short and J 0 bases short, with 16 bases between. The germline gives CDR1 SGHDN, CDR2 FVKESK. Specified time point: pre-sensitization, week 0. Treatment reported: therapeutic diphenylcyclopropenone sensitization with weekly scalp DPC. This clonotype was counted between two and nine times. Via MiXCR, TCRdb re-called the RACE reads, giving one row per CDR3 protein. The table includes around 95,000 distinct CDR3 sequences, more than 10% detected once. This receptor was taken from a woman aged 55-75 years with alopecia areata. Some clones in this sample may be carry-over from other donors' samples. The genes are TRBV14 and TRBJ1-3; no firm D call. The sample consisted of whole blood, taken in connection with sensitization to the hapten diphenylcyclopropenone (DPC). The CDR3 region is CASSPPFLTSSGNTIYF. The DNA for the CDR3 is TGTGCCAGCAGCCCTCCTTTTCTGACTTCCTCTGGAAACACCATATATTTT.